The present TCR beta chain was sequenced within a study of shared clonotypes between healthy human individuals. Study-wide context: The composition of the donors was a couple of women and a few men aged 18 to 49.

General observations from the study: A generally larger estimated richness was seen in naive subsets than in memory subsets.

Profiled with immunoSEQ multiplex PCR; TCRdb holds only in-frame clones, not every one. The table includes about 2 million clones, roughly 96% detected once. Germline CDR1 reads SGHTA; CDR2 reads FQGNSA. V lost 2 bases to trimming and J lost 2 bases, with 12 bases between them. The CDR3 runs to 15 residues. A word on this clone: Antigen unknown.

The sample comprised naive CD4+ T cells sorted from blood. Subset here: CD45RA+ positively selected. The receptor was derived from a man younger than 30 in good health. The chain carries TRBV7-2 and TRBJ1-1, with D unresolved. CDR3 residues: CASSLTEATNTEAFF. The CDR3 region has the DNA TGTGCCAGCAGCTTAACAGAGGCGACTAACACTGAAGCTTTCTTT.